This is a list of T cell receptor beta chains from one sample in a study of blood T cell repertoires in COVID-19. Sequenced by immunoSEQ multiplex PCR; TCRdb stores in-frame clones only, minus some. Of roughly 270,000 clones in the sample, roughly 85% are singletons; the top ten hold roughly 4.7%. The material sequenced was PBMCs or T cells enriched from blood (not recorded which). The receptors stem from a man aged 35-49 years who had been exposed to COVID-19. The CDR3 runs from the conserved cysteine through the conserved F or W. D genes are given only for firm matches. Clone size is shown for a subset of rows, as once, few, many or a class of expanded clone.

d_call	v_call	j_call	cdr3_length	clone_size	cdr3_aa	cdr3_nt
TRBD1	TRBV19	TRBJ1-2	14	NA	CASSEDRGGYGYTF	TGTGCCAGTAGCGAGGACAGGGGAGGCTATGGCTACACCTTC
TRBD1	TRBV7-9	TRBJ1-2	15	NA	CASSWGTGANYGYTF	TGTGCCAGCAGTTGGGGGACAGGGGCTAACTATGGCTACACCTTC
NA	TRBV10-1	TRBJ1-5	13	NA	CASSAEFDQPQHF	TGCGCCAGCAGTGCGGAGTTCGATCAGCCCCAGCATTTT
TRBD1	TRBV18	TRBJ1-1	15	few	CASSRRQGAITEAFF	TGTGCCAGCTCACGGAGACAGGGGGCGATCACTGAAGCTTTCTTT
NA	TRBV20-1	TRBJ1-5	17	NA	CSASEQAKRGGWQPQHF	TGCAGTGCTAGTGAACAGGCGAAAAGGGGAGGGTGGCAGCCCCAGCATTTT
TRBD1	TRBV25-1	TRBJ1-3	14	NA	CASSESDRGYTIYF	TGTGCCAGCAGTGAATCCGACAGGGGTTACACCATATATTTT
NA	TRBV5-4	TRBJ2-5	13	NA	CASSSPDQETQYF	TGTGCCAGCAGTTCCCCCGACCAAGAGACCCAGTACTTC
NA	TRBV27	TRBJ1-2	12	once	CASTGGGDGYTF	TGTGCCAGCACGGGCGGGGGGGATGGCTACACCTTC
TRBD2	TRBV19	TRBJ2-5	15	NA	CASSIGSSGIETQYF	TGTGCCAGTAGTATTGGTTCTAGCGGGATTGAGACCCAGTACTTC
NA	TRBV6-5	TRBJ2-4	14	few	CASMGAGAVDIQYF	TGTGCCAGCATGGGGGCAGGGGCGGTAGACATTCAGTACTTC
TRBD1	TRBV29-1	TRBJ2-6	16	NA	CSVEFRGQAGANVLTF	TGCAGCGTTGAATTCAGGGGGCAAGCTGGGGCCAACGTCCTGACTTTC
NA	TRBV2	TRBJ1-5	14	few	CASTLTPASQPQHF	TGTGCCAGCACCTTGACTCCCGCCAGTCAGCCCCAGCATTTT
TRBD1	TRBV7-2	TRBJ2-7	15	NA	CASTPSWDRVGEQYF	TGTGCCAGCACCCCCAGCTGGGACAGGGTTGGCGAGCAGTACTTC
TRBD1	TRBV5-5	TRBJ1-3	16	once	CASSLVTGNSGNTIYF	TGTGCCAGCAGCTTGGTGACAGGGAACTCTGGAAACACCATATATTTT
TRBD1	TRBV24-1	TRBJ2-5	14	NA	CATSEQGAGETQYF	TGTGCCACCAGTGAGCAGGGGGCTGGGGAGACCCAGTACTTC
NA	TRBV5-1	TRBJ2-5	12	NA	CASSLDQETQYF	TGCGCCAGCAGTTTAGACCAAGAGACCCAGTACTTC
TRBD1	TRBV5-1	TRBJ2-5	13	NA	CASSRAGGETQYF	TGCGCCAGCAGTCGGGCAGGGGGTGAGACCCAGTACTTC
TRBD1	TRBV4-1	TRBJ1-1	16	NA	CASSPITGARNTEAFF	TGCGCCAGCAGTCCTATCACAGGGGCCCGGAACACTGAAGCTTTCTTT
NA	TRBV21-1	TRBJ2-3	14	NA	CASSISECTDTQYF	TGTGCCAGCAGCATCTCGGAGTGCACAGATACGCAGTATTTT
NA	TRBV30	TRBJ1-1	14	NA	CAWSVQGYGTEAFF	TGTGCCTGGAGTGTACAGGGATATGGAACTGAAGCTTTCTTT
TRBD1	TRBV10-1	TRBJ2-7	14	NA	CASSRDRLISEQYF	TGCGCCAGCAGCCGGGACAGACTTATATCCGAGCAGTACTTC
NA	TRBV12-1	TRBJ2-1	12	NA	CASSLAGVEQFF	TGTGCCAGCAGCTTGGCGGGAGTGGAGCAGTTCTTC
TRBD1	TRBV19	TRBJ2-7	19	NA	CASSIPTPTQGTSSYEQYF	TGTGCCAGTAGTATTCCCACACCAACACAGGGGACGAGCTCCTACGAGCAGTACTTC
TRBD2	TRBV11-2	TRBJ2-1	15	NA	CASSLYSSGRNEQFF	TGTGCCAGCAGCTTATATTCCAGCGGGAGAAATGAGCAGTTCTTC
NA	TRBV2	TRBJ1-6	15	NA	CASSADLGTIAPLHF	TGTGCCAGCAGTGCAGACTTAGGAACCATAGCACCCCTCCACTTT
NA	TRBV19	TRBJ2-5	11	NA	CASSSSVTQYF	TGTGCCAGTAGTAGTAGCGTTACCCAGTACTTC
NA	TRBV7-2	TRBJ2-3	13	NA	CASSITRGDTQYF	TGTGCCAGCAGCATAACCCGGGGAGATACGCAGTATTTT
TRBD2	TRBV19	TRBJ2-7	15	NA	CASSIPGLAVYEQYF	TGTGCCAGTAGTATACCCGGACTAGCGGTTTACGAGCAGTACTTC
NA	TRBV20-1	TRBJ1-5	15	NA	CSASKGRGYDQPQHF	TGCAGTGCTAGTAAGGGGAGGGGGTATGATCAGCCCCAGCATTTT
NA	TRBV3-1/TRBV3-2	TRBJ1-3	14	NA	CASSQGASGNTIYF	TGTGCCAGCAGCCAAGGAGCCTCTGGAAACACCATATATTTT
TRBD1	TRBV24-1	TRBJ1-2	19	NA	CATSDRGGDRRNSNYGYTF	TGTGCCACCAGTGATCGAGGAGGGGACAGAAGAAACTCTAACTATGGCTACACCTTC
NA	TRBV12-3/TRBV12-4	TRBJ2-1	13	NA	CASSPKTSNEQFF	TGTGCCAGCAGTCCGAAAACTAGCAATGAGCAGTTCTTC
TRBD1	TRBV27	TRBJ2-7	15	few	CASSWRGTGEYEQYF	TGTGCCAGCTCGTGGCGTGGGACAGGGGAGTACGAGCAGTACTTC
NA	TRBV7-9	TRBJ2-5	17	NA	CASSLEGRFRGQETQYF	TGTGCCAGCAGCTTAGAGGGTCGCTTCCGGGGACAAGAGACCCAGTACTTC
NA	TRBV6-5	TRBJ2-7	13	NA	CASSYSSVYEQYF	TGTGCCAGCAGTTACTCTTCCGTCTACGAGCAGTACTTC
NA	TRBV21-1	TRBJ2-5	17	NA	CASSTKLDRGAWETQYF	TGTGCCAGCAGCACAAAGTTGGACAGGGGAGCATGGGAGACCCAGTACTTC
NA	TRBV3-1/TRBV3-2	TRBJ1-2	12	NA	CASSPTGGGYTF	TGTGCCAGCAGCCCGACAGGCGGTGGCTACACCTTC
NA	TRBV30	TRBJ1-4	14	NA	CAWSVGGGGEKLFF	TGTGCCTGGAGTGTGGGAGGGGGTGGTGAAAAACTGTTTTTT
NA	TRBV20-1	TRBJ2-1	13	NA	CSASRGSYNEQFF	TGCAGTGCTAGTCGGGGTTCCTACAATGAGCAGTTCTTC
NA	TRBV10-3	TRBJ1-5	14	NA	CAISENTGQQPQHF	TGTGCCATCAGTGAGAATACCGGACAGCAGCCCCAGCATTTT
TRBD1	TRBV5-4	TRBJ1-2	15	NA	CASSLQGQEIYGYTF	TGTGCCAGCAGCCTCCAGGGACAGGAAATCTATGGCTACACCTTC
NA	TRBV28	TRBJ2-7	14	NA	CASSPTGLTREQYF	TGTGCCAGCAGCCCGACAGGTTTAACGCGCGAGCAGTACTTC
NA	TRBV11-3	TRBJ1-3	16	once	CASSVINLSGGNTIYF	TGTGCCAGCAGCGTAATTAATCTATCGGGGGGAAACACCATATATTTT
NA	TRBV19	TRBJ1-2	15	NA	CASSILAGGDYGYTF	TGTGCCAGTAGTATTCTCGCGGGAGGGGACTATGGCTACACCTTC
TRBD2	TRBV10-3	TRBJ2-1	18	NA	CAISESGPVGAGYNEQFF	TGTGCCATCAGTGAGTCGGGGCCCGTTGGAGCGGGGTACAATGAGCAGTTCTTC
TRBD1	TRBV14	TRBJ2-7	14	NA	CASSRTGKSYEQYF	TGTGCCAGCAGCAGGACAGGGAAGTCTTACGAGCAGTACTTC
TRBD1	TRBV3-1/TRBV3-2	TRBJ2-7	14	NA	CASSRWTGPYEQYF	TGTGCCAGCAGCCGATGGACAGGTCCCTACGAGCAGTACTTC
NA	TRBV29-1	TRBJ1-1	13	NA	CSVEEHLNTEAFF	TGCAGCGTTGAAGAACACCTGAACACTGAAGCTTTCTTT
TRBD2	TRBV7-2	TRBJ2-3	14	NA	CASRDRGGTDTQYF	TGTGCCAGCAGGGACCGGGGGGGCACAGATACGCAGTATTTT
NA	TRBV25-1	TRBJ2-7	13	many	CASSESNRDEQYF	TGTGCCAGCAGTGAATCGAACAGGGACGAGCAGTACTTC
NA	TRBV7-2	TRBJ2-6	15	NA	CASSPKSSGANVLTF	TGTGCCAGCAGCCCTAAGTCATCTGGGGCCAACGTCCTGACTTTC
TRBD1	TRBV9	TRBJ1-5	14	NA	CASSGDSFNQPQHF	TGTGCCAGCAGCGGGGACAGTTTTAATCAGCCCCAGCATTTT
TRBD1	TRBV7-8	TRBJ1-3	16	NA	CASSPYPQGAGNTIYF	TGTGCCAGCAGCCCTTACCCGCAGGGGGCTGGAAACACCATATATTTT
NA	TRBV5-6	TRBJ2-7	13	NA	CASSLAGSYEQYF	TGTGCCAGCAGCTTGGCCGGGAGTTACGAGCAGTACTTC
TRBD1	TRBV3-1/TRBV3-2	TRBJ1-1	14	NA	CASRSGTGSAEAFF	TGTGCCAGCCGATCCGGGACAGGGTCGGCTGAAGCTTTCTTT
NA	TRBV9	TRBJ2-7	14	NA	CASSPRQASYEQYF	TGTGCCAGCAGCCCTCGACAGGCGTCGTACGAGCAGTACTTC
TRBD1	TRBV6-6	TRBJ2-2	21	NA	CASSRRRGPGQAKPNTGELFF	TGTGCCAGCAGCCGCCGCCGGGGACCCGGACAGGCGAAACCGAACACCGGGGAGCTGTTTTTT
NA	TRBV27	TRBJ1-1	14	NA	CASRRQVVNTEAFF	TGTGCCAGCAGACGACAGGTAGTGAACACTGAAGCTTTCTTT